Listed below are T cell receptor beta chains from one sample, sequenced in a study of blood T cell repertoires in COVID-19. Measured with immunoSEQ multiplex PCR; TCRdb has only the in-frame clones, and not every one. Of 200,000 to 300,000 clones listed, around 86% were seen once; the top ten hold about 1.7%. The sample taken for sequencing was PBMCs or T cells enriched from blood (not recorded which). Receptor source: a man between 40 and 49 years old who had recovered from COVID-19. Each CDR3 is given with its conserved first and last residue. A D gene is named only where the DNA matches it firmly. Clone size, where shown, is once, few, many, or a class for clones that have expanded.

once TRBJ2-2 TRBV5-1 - TGCGCCAGCACGGGGGTTTCGAACACCGGGGAGCTGTTTTTT CASTGVSNTGELFF
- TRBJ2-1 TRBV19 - TGTGCCAGTAGTGTACAGGGGGGGCCCGGGAATGAGCAGTTCTTC CASSVQGGPGNEQFF
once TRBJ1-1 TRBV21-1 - TGTGCCAGCAGCAAAGGTCCAGGGAGGACTGAAGCTTTCTTT CASSKGPGRTEAFF
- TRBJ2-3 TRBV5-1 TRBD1 TGCGCCAGCAGCTTGGTGGCAGGGGGCGCAGATACGCAGTATTTT CASSLVAGGADTQYF
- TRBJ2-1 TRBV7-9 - TGTGCCAGCAGCTTGTTGGCGGAGACCAATGAGCAGTTCTTC CASSLLAETNEQFF
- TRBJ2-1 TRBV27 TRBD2 TGTGCCAGCAGTTTACTAGCGGGAGGGAAGTACAGGAATGAGCAGTTCTTC CASSLLAGGKYRNEQFF
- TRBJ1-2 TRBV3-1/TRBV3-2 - TGTGCCAGCAGCCAAGCCCAGGGTGTTGGTGGCTACACCTTC CASSQAQGVGGYTF
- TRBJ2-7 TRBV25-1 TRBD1 TGTGCCAGCAGTGACGTCCAGGGGGCGTCCCACGAGCAGTACTTC CASSDVQGASHEQYF
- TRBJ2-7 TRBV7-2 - TGTGCCAGCAGCTCCTTGCTACTGGTGGGGGGGGCGCGGTCCTACGAGCAGTACTTC CASSSLLLVGGARSYEQYF
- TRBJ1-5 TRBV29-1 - TGCAGCGTTGATTGGGGGCCTGGGCAGCCCCAGCATTTT CSVDWGPGQPQHF
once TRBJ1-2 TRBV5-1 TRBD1 TGCGCCAGCAGCTTGGCGGACAGGGGGCGCCGGGGCTACACCTTC CASSLADRGRRGYTF
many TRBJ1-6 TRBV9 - TGTGCCAGCACCCGGGGGGGCACATTAAATTCACCCCTCCACTTT CASTRGGTLNSPLHF
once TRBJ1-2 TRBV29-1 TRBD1 TGCAGCGTCGGGGACAGGGACAGCTATGGCTACACCTTC CSVGDRDSYGYTF
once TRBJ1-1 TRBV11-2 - TGTGCCAGCAGCAACCAGGAGAACACTGAAGCTTTCTTT CASSNQENTEAFF
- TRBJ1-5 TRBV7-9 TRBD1 TGTGCCAGCAGCCTGGGACAGGGAAGGTATCAGCCCCAGCATTTT CASSLGQGRYQPQHF
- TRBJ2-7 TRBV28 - TGTGCCAGCAGTTTAAAGAGCTCAGGGAACGAGCAGTACTTC CASSLKSSGNEQYF
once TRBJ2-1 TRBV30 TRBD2 TGTGCCTGGGAGGACCGGGGGGAGGGACATGAGCAGTTCTTC CAWEDRGEGHEQFF
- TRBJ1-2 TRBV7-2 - TGTGCCAGCAGCTCCCCCCCAGGATTAATCTATGGCTACACCTTC CASSSPPGLIYGYTF
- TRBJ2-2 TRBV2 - TGTGCCAGCAGTGAAAGGAGTTTGTTACACGGACACCAAAACACCGGGGAGCTGTTTTTT CASSERSLLHGHQNTGELFF
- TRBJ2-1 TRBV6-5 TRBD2 TGTGCCAGCAGGGGACTAGCGGGAGGGAATGAGCAGTTCTTC CASRGLAGGNEQFF
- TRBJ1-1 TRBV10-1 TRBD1 TGCGCCAGCAGTGTCCGGGACAGGTTCATGAACACTGAAGCTTTCTTT CASSVRDRFMNTEAFF
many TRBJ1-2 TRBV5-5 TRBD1 TGTGCCAGCAGCTTATCGGCGGGACAGGGAGTCTATGGCTACACCTTC CASSLSAGQGVYGYTF
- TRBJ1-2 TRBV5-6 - TGTGCCAGCAGCGTCGCCGGACAGAACTATGGCTACACCTTC CASSVAGQNYGYTF
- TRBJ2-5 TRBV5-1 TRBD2 TGCGCCAGCAGCTTGGCTCTAGCGGGCCAAGAGACCCAGTACTTC CASSLALAGQETQYF
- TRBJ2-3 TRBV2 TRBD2 TGTGCCAGCCACGCCCAGACTAGCGGACGCACAGATACGCAGTATTTT CASHAQTSGRTDTQYF
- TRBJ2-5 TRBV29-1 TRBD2 TGCAGCGTTGAAGGAGGGGGACTAGCGGGGGCACAAGAGACCCAGTACTTC CSVEGGGLAGAQETQYF
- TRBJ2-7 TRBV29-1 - TGCAGCGTTGGCCGGCACGGGAGCTACGAGCAGTACTTC CSVGRHGSYEQYF
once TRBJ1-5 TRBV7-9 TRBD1 TGTGCCAGCAGCCCGCGAAGGGACAGGGGCCTCAATCAGCCCCAGCATTTT CASSPRRDRGLNQPQHF
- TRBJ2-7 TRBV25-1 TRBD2 TGTGCCAGCAGTGAAACAGGGACTAGCGGATTCTCCTACGAGCAGTACTTC CASSETGTSGFSYEQYF
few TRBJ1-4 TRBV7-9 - TGTGCCAGCAGATCGGGACATATGAATGAAAAACTGTTTTTT CASRSGHMNEKLFF
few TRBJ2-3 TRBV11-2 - TGTGCCAGCAGCTTCGCCGTGGCGGGCGGCACAGATACGCAGTATTTT CASSFAVAGGTDTQYF
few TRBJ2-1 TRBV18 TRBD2 TGTGCCAGCTCACCACGAGTGATAGCGGGAGCCATTAATGAGCAGTTCTTC CASSPRVIAGAINEQFF
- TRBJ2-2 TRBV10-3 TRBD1 TGTGCCATGGGGACAGGTGGTGCGGCCGGGGAGCTGTTTTTT CAMGTGGAAGELFF
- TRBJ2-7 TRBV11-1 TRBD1 TGTGCCAGCAGCTTCGGACAGGCCTCCTACGAGCAGTACTTC CASSFGQASYEQYF
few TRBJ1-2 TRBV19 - TGTGCCAGTAGCCCCGGACACCCTGTCTATGGCTACACCTTC CASSPGHPVYGYTF
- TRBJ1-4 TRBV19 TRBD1 TGTGCCAGTAGTAAATACCAGGGGGCAGGCTTCACTAATGAAAAACTGTTTTTT CASSKYQGAGFTNEKLFF
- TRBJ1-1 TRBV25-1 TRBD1 TGTGCCAGCAGTGAAAAGGACAGGGGGTGGACTGAAGCTTTCTTT CASSEKDRGWTEAFF
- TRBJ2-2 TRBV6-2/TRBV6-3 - TGTGCCAGCAGTCAGCGGGGACACGGGGAGCTGTTTTTT CASSQRGHGELFF
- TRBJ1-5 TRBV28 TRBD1 TGTGCCAGCAGTTTAAGGCTTTTGAGGGGGCGGGCTCCAGGGGTCTTTACTCAGCCCCAGCATTTT CASSLRLLRGRAPGVFTQPQHF
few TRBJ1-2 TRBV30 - TGTGCCTGGAGTGTGACACGTAACTATGGCTACACCTTC CAWSVTRNYGYTF
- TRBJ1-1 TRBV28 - TGTGCCAGCAGCCCCGGGTTGGAAGCTTTCTTT CASSPGLEAFF
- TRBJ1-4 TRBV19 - TGTGCCAGTACCGGCAGCGCCGGGAGGAGACTGTTTTTT CASTGSAGRRLFF
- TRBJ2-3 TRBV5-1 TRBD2 TGCGCCAGCAGCATGGCACTAGCGGGAATCACAGATACGCAGTATTTT CASSMALAGITDTQYF
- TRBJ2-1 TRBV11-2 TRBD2 TGTGCCAGCAGCCGGAGCCTAGCGGGAGGGTCCTCCTACAATGAGCAGTTCTTC CASSRSLAGGSSYNEQFF
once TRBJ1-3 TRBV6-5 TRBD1 TGTGCCAGCAGACCGACAGGGACTGGAAACACCATATATTTT CASRPTGTGNTIYF
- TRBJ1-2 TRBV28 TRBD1 TGTGCCGTATCAGAGGGGGCGCTTGGCTACACCTTC CAVSEGALGYTF
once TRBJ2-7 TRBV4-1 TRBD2 TGCGCCAGCAGCCAAGGGACTAGCGGGGGAGCCTACGAGCAGTACTTC CASSQGTSGGAYEQYF
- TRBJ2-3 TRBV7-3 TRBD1 TGTGCCAGCAGCTTAGGGGTGACAGGGTCTCTCCCAGATACGCAGTATTTT CASSLGVTGSLPDTQYF
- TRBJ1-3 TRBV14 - TGTGCCAGCAGCCAACCGGAGAACACCATATATTTT CASSQPENTIYF
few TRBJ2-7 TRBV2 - TGTGCCAGCACAGGCAGGGTGGGCGGCGAGCAGTACTTC CASTGRVGGEQYF
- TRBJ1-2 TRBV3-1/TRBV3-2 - TGTGCCAGCAGCCTCGGAGAGGGCTATGGCTACACCTTC CASSLGEGYGYTF
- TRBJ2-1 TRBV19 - TGTGCCAGTAGTATCTCCGGGAGTAGCTCCTACAATGAGCAGTTCTTC CASSISGSSSYNEQFF
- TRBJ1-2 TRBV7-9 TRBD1 TGTGCCAGCAGCTGGACGGCTGGGGGGTCGGGACAGGGGCACTATGGCTACACCTTC CASSWTAGGSGQGHYGYTF
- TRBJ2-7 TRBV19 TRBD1 TGTGCCAGTAGTATACGCGCCGGGACAGTCTACGAGCAGTACTTC CASSIRAGTVYEQYF
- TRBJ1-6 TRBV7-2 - TGTGCCAGCAGCTTAGAAGGGACTTCTAGGTCACCCCTCCACTTT CASSLEGTSRSPLHF
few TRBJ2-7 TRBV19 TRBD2 TGTGCCAGTAGTATACGACTAGCACTCTACGAGCAGTACTTC CASSIRLALYEQYF
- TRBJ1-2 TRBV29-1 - TGCAGCGTTGACCCAGGGGACCTCTATGGCTACACCTTC CSVDPGDLYGYTF